This T cell receptor (beta chain) was recorded in a study of cytomegalovirus exposure and HLA in healthy donors. It was with 60 Vbeta and 13 Jbeta primers that the PCR ran. Produced via immunoSEQ multiplex PCR; TCRdb's table is partial and in-frame only. Of some 150,000 clones in the sample, approximately 80% are singletons; the top ten hold roughly 1.4%. To note about this clone: The antigen is unknown.

Points from the study as a whole: Listed as cytomegalovirus-associated were around 160 TCR beta chains. When analyzed later, a missense DCLRE1C variant was found to be linked to TCR beta V- and J-gene trimming.

Each of the donors was a healthy bone marrow donor. The sequence was collected from a man younger than 45 in good health and CMV-seropositive. The sample consisted of PBMCs.

Here the CDR3 reads CASRLWAGEYEQYF. CDR3 coding DNA: TGTGCCAGCAGACTGTGGGCGGGAGAATACGAGCAGTACTTC. This chain links TRBV5-4 with TRBJ2-7; 7 bases align to TRBD2. CDR3 length: 14 residues. In germline, CDR1 is SGHNT, CDR2 YYREEE (reference sequence). Unmatched junction bases numbered 9, after V lost 5 bases and J lost 4 bases.